This T cell receptor (beta chain) appears in the sequencing data of a study of blood T cell repertoires in COVID-19. Study overall: Whether acute or convalescent, the COVID-19 samples came from the United States, Italy and Spain. In each case, the material was cDNA or gDNA derived from T cells, B-cell-depleted T cells, or PBMCs.

With V trimmed by 3 bases and J by 3 bases, 8 bases remained unmatched. This CDR3 contains 17 residues. Germline values: CDR1 SGHRS, CDR2 YFSETQ. As processed by the authors: From reference gene primer amplification, estimates of nucleated cell counts were derived. The method was immunoSEQ multiplex PCR; TCRdb's version includes in-frame clones alone and lacks a portion of them. The V and J calls and clone size come from that table; D and trimming were worked out from the DNA. The profile shows some 330,000 clones, approximately 88% of them singletons. The genes are TRBV5-1 and TRBJ2-1; 11 positions match TRBD2. The sample taken for sequencing was peripheral blood. This clonotype originated in a woman between 45 and 60 years old with active or convalescent COVID-19. The CDR3 coding sequence is TGCGCCAGCAGCTGGGGACTAGCGGAAAGACGCTACAATGAGCAGTTCTTC. It is translated as CASSWGLAERRYNEQFF.